Only a few counts were recorded for the clone carrying this T cell receptor (beta chain). This specimen belongs to a study of T-cell memory formation after mild COVID-19. The overall study: TCR clusters largely stayed donor specific.

Each CDR3 protein is one row after TCRdb ran MiXCR on the 5' RACE reads. The table shows roughly 130,000 distinct CDR3 sequences, with around 15% occurring only once. The V segment lost 2 bases and the J segment 0 bases; nucleotides outside the gene matches: 9. This CDR3 has 18 residues. The chain recombines TRBV12-3 or TRBV12-4 with TRBJ2-2, with 7 bases matching TRBD2. Source material: PBMCs or a T cell subset sorted from them (not recorded which). The receptor's source is a man younger than 35 who had mild COVID-19 (a few samples of this study predate the infection). Cell type and time point are not known. In nucleotides, the CDR3 is TGTGCCAGCAGTTTATATGGCTGGGAGGGCACGAACACCGGGGAGCTGTTTTTT. It is translated as CASSLYGWEGTNTGELFF.